This T cell receptor (beta chain) was identified in a study of blood T cell repertoires in COVID-19. Study at large: The samples span acute and convalescent COVID-19 from the United States, Italy and Spain. The cDNA or gDNA used as material had been derived from T cells, B-cell-depleted T cells, or PBMCs.

The V gene lost 4 bases and the J gene lost 3 bases, with 6 bases spanning the gap. Germline CDR1 GTSNPN, CDR2 SVGIG (reference sequence). This CDR3 spans 11 amino acids. In the source study's methods: Reference gene primers were amplified, and this amplification served to estimate nucleated cell counts. Clones were read by immunoSEQ multiplex PCR, and TCRdb kept only the in-frame ones, dropping some. The DNA gave D and trimming, while V, J and clone size come from that table. The sample has about 83,000 clones; 70% to 90% are singletons. The chain recombines TRBV30 with TRBJ1-1; D call uncertain. The specimen sequenced was peripheral blood. The clonotype was recovered from a woman of 80 years or more in a cohort sampled during active or convalescent COVID-19. The CDR3 reads CAWTGYTEAFF. Written as DNA, the CDR3 is TGTGCCTGGACCGGTTACACTGAAGCTTTCTTT.